This TCR beta chain was captured in a study of OX40 agonist ivuxolimab in advanced cancers. This clone showed up just once. The table came from immunoSEQ multiplex PCR; TCRdb's copy has only in-frame clones and leaves some out. The data show about 58,000 clones, roughly four fifths seen once. The CDR3 contains 15 residues. The V segment lost 1 base and the J segment 6 bases; nucleotides outside the gene matches: 8. Germline CDR1 SGHTA, CDR2 FQGTGA. This material consisted of CD4+ or CD8+ T cells sorted from blood, taken in a trial of the OX40 agonist ivuxolimab. The rearrangement uses TRBV7-3 and TRBJ2-7, with 8 positions matching TRBD2. The sequence came from an adult with an advanced solid tumor such as melanoma, head and neck, liver or kidney cancer. CDR3 sequence: CASSLSPGTRGEQYF. The DNA for the CDR3 is TGTGCCAGCAGCTTAAGTCCCGGGACTAGGGGCGAGCAGTACTTC.